This T cell receptor beta chain was retrieved from a study of blood T cell repertoires in COVID-19. Whole-study context: The United States, Italy and Spain supplied acute and convalescent COVID-19 samples.

Methods used by the authors: Nucleated cell number was recorded as an estimate derived from reference gene primer amplification. Method: immunoSEQ multiplex PCR; TCRdb's copy keeps in-frame clones and lacks some. V and J calls and clone size follow that table, whereas D and trimming were derived from the DNA. The data contain about 310,000 clones, 70% to 90% of them singletons. Germline CDR1 reads KGHSH; CDR2 reads LQKENI. V was pared by 3 bases and J by 4 bases, with 13 bases between. This CDR3 has 15 amino acids. Participant age was about 18 to 95 years, and participants resided in around 24 US areas. Donors were grouped by their self-reported clinical history.

This receptor was obtained from a woman between 35 and 50 years old who had recovered from COVID-19. Sequencing was done on a sample of PBMCs or T cells enriched from blood (not recorded which). The chain carries TRBV18 and TRBJ2-1, with D possibly TRBD2 on 6 matching bases. The CDR3: CASSPGTAGYNEQFF. CDR3 sequence (DNA): TGTGCCAGCTCACCGGGAACAGCGGGTTACAATGAGCAGTTCTTC.